This entry concerns a single TCR beta chain. Methods used by the authors: Reference gene primers were amplified, and this amplification served to estimate nucleated cell counts. The protocol was immunoSEQ multiplex PCR, while the TCRdb copy is restricted to in-frame clones and leaves out a portion. V, J and clone size are those of that table, while D and trimming were read from the DNA. The sample has roughly 140,000 clones, 80% seen once. This entry is derived from a study of blood T cell repertoires in COVID-19. Study at large: Sites in the United States, Italy and Spain provided acute and convalescent COVID-19 samples. Sources were T cells, B-cell-depleted T cells, or PBMCs; the material itself was cDNA or gDNA.

From germline, CDR1 is MDHEN and CDR2 SYDVKM. Trimming removed 6 bases from V and 4 bases from J; junction bases left unmatched: 7. The CDR3 contains 15 residues. The genes are TRBV28 and TRBJ2-3; 10 bases agree with TRBD2. This TCR came from a man aged 60 to 69 with active or convalescent COVID-19. What was sequenced was peripheral blood. This chain's CDR3 is CASRRLAGVSDTQYF. CDR3 DNA: TGTGCCAGCAGACGGCTAGCGGGAGTCTCAGATACGCAGTATTTT.